A selection of T cell receptor beta chains follows, all from one sample in a study of blood T cells in healthy people across ages. TCRdb re-called the 5' RACE reads with MiXCR, one entry per CDR3 protein. The sample shows hundreds of thousands of distinct CDR3 sequences, 25% to 30% of them seen only once. Sequenced material: blood. These receptors were collected from a woman in her sixties or seventies in good health. CDR3s include the opening cysteine and the closing phenylalanine or tryptophan. The D gene is left open where the match is weak. Where a row states a size, it is once, few, many or the class of an expanded clone; other rows omit it.

-,TRBJ1-5,-,TRBV28,CASRRANQPQHF,TGTGCCAGCAGGAGGGCCAATCAGCCCCAGCATTTT
-,TRBJ2-5,-,TRBV18,CASSPLGGETQYF,TGTGCCAGCTCACCATTGGGAGGAGAGACCCAGTACTTC
-,TRBJ2-1,TRBD2,TRBV5-6,CASSKTSGRASYNEQFF,TGTGCCAGCAGCAAGACTAGCGGGAGGGCCTCCTACAATGAGCAGTTCTTC
-,TRBJ1-1,TRBD1,TRBV29-1,CSVAQPDRLNTEAFF,TGCAGCGTTGCCCAACCGGACAGGTTGAACACTGAAGCTTTCTTT
-,TRBJ2-2,TRBD1,TRBV7-2,CASSSKTGLTGELFF,TGTGCCAGCAGCTCGAAGACAGGGTTAACCGGGGAGCTGTTTTTT
few,TRBJ1-4,TRBD1,TRBV7-9,CASSFGTGGEKLFF,TGTGCCAGCAGCTTTGGGACAGGGGGGGAAAAACTGTTTTTT
-,TRBJ2-2,TRBD2,TRBV7-3,CASSLLASGRYGELFF,TGTGCCAGCAGCTTATTGGCTAGCGGGAGATACGGGGAGCTGTTTTTT
few,TRBJ2-7,TRBD1,TRBV28,CASSRGRRTGSYEQYF,TGTGCCAGCAGCCGGGGACGTCGGACAGGGTCGTACGAGCAGTACTTC
-,TRBJ2-7,-,TRBV4-2,CASSREAVPSSYEQYF,TGTGCCAGCAGCCGCGAAGCGGTTCCGAGCTCCTACGAGCAGTACTTC
few,TRBJ2-3,-,TRBV14,CASSLPRASDTQYF,TGTGCCAGCAGCCTCCCGCGAGCGTCAGATACGCAGTATTTT
many,TRBJ1-2,-,TRBV29-1,CSAGAHYGYTF,TGCAGCGCAGGGGCTCACTATGGCTACACCTTC
few,TRBJ2-5,-,TRBV14,CASSTGQLQETQYF,TGTGCCAGCAGCACAGGACAGCTACAAGAGACCCAGTACTTC
few,TRBJ1-1,-,TRBV28,CASSNRRAFF,TGTGCCAGCAGTAACCGTCGAGCTTTCTTT
few,TRBJ2-1,TRBD1,TRBV20-1,CSARDGRGLGNEQFF,TGCAGTGCTAGAGATGGCAGGGGGCTTGGAAATGAGCAGTTCTTC
-,TRBJ2-1,-,TRBV10-3,CAISTRDYEANEQFF,TGTGCCATCAGCACCCGGGATTATGAAGCCAATGAGCAGTTCTTC
many,TRBJ2-5,-,TRBV29-1,CSAEGKETQYF,TGCAGCGCCGAAGGGAAAGAGACCCAGTACTTC
once,TRBJ2-7,-,TRBV29-1,CSAETGAFSYEQYF,TGCAGCGCTGAGACAGGAGCATTTTCCTACGAGCAGTACTTC
few,TRBJ2-1,TRBD2,TRBV4-1,CASRHLAGGFSNEQFF,TGCGCCAGCAGGCATCTAGCGGGAGGGTTTTCCAATGAGCAGTTCTTC
few,TRBJ2-5,-,TRBV7-9,CASSLGTETQYF,TGTGCCAGCAGCTTAGGTACAGAGACCCAGTACTTC
once,TRBJ2-7,TRBD2,TRBV7-6,CASSSGLAGGRYEQYF,TGTGCCAGCAGCTCCGGACTAGCGGGAGGGCGCTACGAGCAGTACTTC
few,TRBJ1-5,TRBD1,TRBV27,CASSLSSTRAGGTSSQPQHF,TGTGCCAGCAGTTTATCGTCGACCCGGGCAGGGGGGACCTCGAGTCAGCCCCAGCATTTT
few,TRBJ2-1,TRBD2,TRBV12-5,CASAPGLAGGDNEQFF,TGTGCTAGTGCCCCGGGACTAGCGGGAGGAGACAATGAGCAGTTCTTC
few,TRBJ2-1,TRBD2,TRBV7-3,CASSSTQGLAAYNEQFF,TGTGCCAGCAGCTCTACCCAGGGACTAGCGGCCTACAATGAGCAGTTCTTC
few,TRBJ2-2,TRBD2,TRBV6-9,CASGREGYTGELFF,TGTGCCAGTGGGAGGGAGGGCTACACCGGGGAGCTGTTTTTT
-,TRBJ2-3,-,TRBV6-5,CASSYHQGRAITDTQYF,TGTGCCAGCAGTTATCATCAAGGGCGAGCCATCACAGATACGCAGTATTTT
many,TRBJ2-1,-,TRBV12-3/TRBV12-4,CASSLVSVVTEQFF,TGTGCCAGCAGTTTAGTTTCAGTGGTCACTGAGCAGTTCTTC
-,TRBJ2-5,-,TRBV10-1,CASSGRLQETQYF,TGCGCCAGCTCGGGACGGCTCCAAGAGACCCAGTACTTC
-,TRBJ1-1,-,TRBV20-1,CSARGWDKGTQRVNTEAFF,TGCAGTGCTAGAGGCTGGGATAAGGGCACCCAACGTGTTAACACTGAAGCTTTCTTT
-,TRBJ2-3,-,TRBV7-9,CASSQILRTDTQYF,TGTGCCAGCAGCCAAATACTACGCACAGATACGCAGTATTTT
-,TRBJ2-7,-,TRBV5-1,CASSAGQSTYEQYF,TGCGCCAGCAGCGCGGGACAGAGTACCTACGAGCAGTACTTC
-,TRBJ2-7,-,TRBV4-1,CASSQERGEQYF,TGCGCCAGCAGCCAAGAAAGGGGCGAGCAGTACTTC
-,TRBJ2-1,-,TRBV15,CATSRGRIARGAYNEQFF,TGTGCCACCAGCAGAGGACGGATAGCGAGAGGCGCCTACAATGAGCAGTTCTTC
few,TRBJ2-1,TRBD1,TRBV5-5,CASSLLPGGYNEQFF,TGTGCCAGCAGCCTACTGCCAGGGGGCTACAATGAGCAGTTCTTC
-,TRBJ2-7,TRBD2,TRBV13,CASRQSGSSMYEQYF,TGTGCCAGCAGACAGAGCGGGAGTTCTATGTACGAGCAGTACTTC
-,TRBJ2-5,TRBD2,TRBV5-1,CASSGRGGRQETQYF,TGCGCCAGCAGCGGTCGGGGGGGACGGCAAGAGACCCAGTACTTC
few,TRBJ1-2,-,TRBV4-1,CATGPKSPNYGYTF,TGCGCCACAGGACCGAAATCGCCTAACTATGGCTACACCTTC